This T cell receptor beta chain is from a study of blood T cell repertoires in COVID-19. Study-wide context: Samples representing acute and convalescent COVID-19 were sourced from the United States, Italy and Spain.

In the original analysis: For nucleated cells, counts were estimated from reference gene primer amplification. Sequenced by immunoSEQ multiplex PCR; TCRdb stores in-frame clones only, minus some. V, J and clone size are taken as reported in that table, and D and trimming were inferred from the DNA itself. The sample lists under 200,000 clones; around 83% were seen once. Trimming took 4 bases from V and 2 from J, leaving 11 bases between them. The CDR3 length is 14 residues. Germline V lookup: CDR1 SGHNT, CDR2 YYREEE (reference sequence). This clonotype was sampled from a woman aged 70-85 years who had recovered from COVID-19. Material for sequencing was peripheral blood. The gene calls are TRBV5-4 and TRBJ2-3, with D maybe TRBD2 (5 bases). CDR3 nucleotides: TGTGCCAGCAGCCCGGGCGGGCCCACAGATACGCAGTATTTT. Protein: CASSPGGPTDTQYF.